The rows below give T cell receptor beta chains drawn from one sample of a study of T cell repertoires in cytomegalovirus infection. TCRdb itself ran the reads through MiXCR, one entry per CDR3 protein. This table has some 700,000 distinct CDR3 sequences, roughly 33% appearing once. Their cognate antigens are unknown. The sequences come from cultured PBMCs, collected from culture after CMV antigen stimulation. Every receptor here comes from a human donor in good health (CMV status not recorded). Some clones in this sample may be carry-over from other donors' samples. CDR3s include the opening cysteine and the closing phenylalanine or tryptophan. Each record gives: V gene, J gene, D gene, clone size, CDR3 length, CDR3 DNA, CDR3 protein. The D gene is left open where the match is weak. Size is stated for part of the rows, as once, few or many counts, or as a class when the clone is expanded.

v_call: TRBV6-1
j_call: TRBJ2-5
d_call: TRBD1
clone_size: NA
cdr3_length: 14
cdr3_nt: TGTGCCAGCAGCTTCAGGGGGCGCGGGGAGACCCAGTACTTC
cdr3_aa: CASSFRGRGETQYF

v_call: TRBV6-4
j_call: TRBJ1-1
d_call: NA
clone_size: few
cdr3_length: 17
cdr3_nt: TGTGCCAGCAGTGACTCGGCAGGAGGGTGGCATTTCGCTGAAGCTTTCTTT
cdr3_aa: CASSDSAGGWHFAEAFF

v_call: TRBV7-8
j_call: TRBJ2-5
d_call: NA
clone_size: few
cdr3_length: 16
cdr3_nt: TGTGCCAGCAGCTTGGGGAGAGGGGGAGCCCAAGAGACCCAGTACTTC
cdr3_aa: CASSLGRGGAQETQYF

v_call: TRBV5-1
j_call: TRBJ1-1
d_call: TRBD1
clone_size: NA
cdr3_length: 15
cdr3_nt: TGCGCCAGCAGCTTGGCAGACAGGGACAACACTGAAGCTTTCTTT
cdr3_aa: CASSLADRDNTEAFF

v_call: TRBV4-1
j_call: TRBJ1-4
d_call: NA
clone_size: NA
cdr3_length: 15
cdr3_nt: TGCGCCAGCAGCCGACGAAACGCAACTAATGAAAAACTGTTTTTT
cdr3_aa: CASSRRNATNEKLFF

v_call: TRBV10-1
j_call: TRBJ2-3
d_call: NA
clone_size: NA
cdr3_length: 15
cdr3_nt: TGCGCCAGCAGTGACGGTAGCGGTGGCACAGATACGCAGTATTTT
cdr3_aa: CASSDGSGGTDTQYF

v_call: TRBV7-2
j_call: TRBJ2-5
d_call: TRBD1
clone_size: NA
cdr3_length: 16
cdr3_nt: TGTGCCAGCAGCGCCCGGGACAGGGGGGTGGAGGAGACCCAGTACTTC
cdr3_aa: CASSARDRGVEETQYF

v_call: TRBV5-1
j_call: TRBJ1-5
d_call: TRBD1
clone_size: NA
cdr3_length: 16
cdr3_nt: TGCGCCAGCAGCTTGGGAACAGGGGGAAAGGGTCAGCCCCAGCATTTT
cdr3_aa: CASSLGTGGKGQPQHF

v_call: TRBV29-1
j_call: TRBJ2-5
d_call: TRBD2
clone_size: NA
cdr3_length: 14
cdr3_nt: TGCAGTTGGCAGTCGGCGGGAGCATCCAAGACCCAGTACTTC
cdr3_aa: CSWQSAGASKTQYF

v_call: TRBV6-5
j_call: TRBJ2-3
d_call: TRBD2
clone_size: NA
cdr3_length: 15
cdr3_nt: TGTGCCAGCACAGCGGGGGGACTTAGCACAGATACGCAGTATTTT
cdr3_aa: CASTAGGLSTDTQYF